These T cell receptor beta chains were read from a single sample in a study. TCRdb itself ran the RT-PCR reads through MiXCR, one entry per CDR3 protein. Among about 680,000 distinct CDR3 sequences listed, approximately 14% were seen once. Sequenced sample: memory CD4+ T cells from blood. These receptors came from a female donor in good health, serving as a healthy control. The CDR3 runs from the conserved cysteine through the conserved F or W. The D gene is left open where the match is weak. Size tells how often a clone was seen (once, few, many) or the class of an expanded clone, and some rows leave it out.

CDR3aa | CDR3nt | abundance | len | v_gene | d_gene | j_gene
CASSLFATHTQYF | TGTGCCAGCAGTTTATTCGCGACCCATACGCAGTATTTT | once | 13 | TRBV28 | NA | TRBJ2-3
CASQGPGNTIYF | TGTGCCAGTCAGGGGCCTGGAAACACCATATATTTT | few | 12 | TRBV28 | NA | TRBJ1-3
CASSLVVLAGGDTGELFF | TGCGCCAGCAGCTTGGTTGTACTAGCGGGGGGCGACACCGGGGAGCTGTTTTTT | NA | 18 | TRBV5-1 | TRBD2 | TRBJ2-2
CASSLASGEQYF | TGTGCCAGCAGCTTAGCTTCCGGCGAGCAGTACTTC | many | 12 | TRBV7-9 | NA | TRBJ2-7
CASKLGQGDSIRTGELFF | TGTGCCAGCAAGTTAGGACAGGGGGATTCCATTCGGACCGGGGAGCTGTTTTTT | NA | 18 | TRBV7-6 | TRBD1 | TRBJ2-2
CSARGPGGPKETQYF | TGCAGTGCTAGAGGCCCCGGAGGACCTAAGGAGACCCAGTACTTC | many | 15 | TRBV20-1 | NA | TRBJ2-5
CASSLAVQGADGYTF | TGTGCCAGCAGCTTGGCGGTGCAGGGGGCGGATGGCTACACCTTC | NA | 15 | TRBV5-4 | TRBD1 | TRBJ1-2
CASSSRRGVRSGANVLTF | TGTGCCAGCAGCTCGCGCAGGGGGGTGAGGTCTGGGGCCAACGTCCTGACTTTC | NA | 18 | TRBV7-2 | NA | TRBJ2-6
CASSQATGARGYTF | TGTGCCAGCAGCCAAGCAACAGGGGCGCGTGGCTACACCTTC | NA | 14 | TRBV3-1 | TRBD1 | TRBJ1-2
CASSFRGTEETQYF | TGCGCCAGCAGCTTTCGCGGGACTGAAGAGACCCAGTACTTC | NA | 14 | TRBV5-1 | NA | TRBJ2-5
CASSFPRETQYF | TGTGCCAGCAGTTTCCCTCGGGAGACGCAGTATTTT | many | 12 | TRBV12-3/TRBV12-4 | NA | TRBJ2-3
CASSPRTGDNYEKLFF | TGTGCCAGCAGCCCAAGGACAGGGGACAACTATGAAAAACTGTTTTTT | few | 16 | TRBV7-9 | TRBD1 | TRBJ1-4
CASSGGKGNEKLFF | TGCGCCAGCAGCGGCGGGAAAGGAAATGAAAAACTGTTTTTT | NA | 14 | TRBV5-1 | NA | TRBJ1-4
CSASGTSGPDTQYF | TGCAGTGCTAGCGGGACTAGCGGGCCAGATACGCAGTATTTT | NA | 14 | TRBV20-1 | TRBD2 | TRBJ2-3
CASSKPPGVSTDTQYF | TGTGCCAGCAGCAAACCCCCAGGGGTTAGCACAGATACGCAGTATTTT | few | 16 | TRBV21-1 | NA | TRBJ2-3
CAWATGWRSPLHF | TGTGCCTGGGCTACAGGGTGGCGGTCACCCCTCCACTTT | NA | 13 | TRBV30 | NA | TRBJ1-6
CSVLGGDFQETQYF | TGCAGCGTTCTAGGAGGGGATTTCCAAGAGACCCAGTACTTC | many | 14 | TRBV29-1 | NA | TRBJ2-5
CASRLQNYGYTF | TGTGCCAGCAGGTTGCAGAACTATGGCTACACCTTC | NA | 12 | TRBV25-1 | NA | TRBJ1-2
CASSSGTMSWGYTF | TGTGCCAGCAGTTCGGGGACCATGTCGTGGGGCTACACCTTC | few | 14 | TRBV12-3/TRBV12-4 | NA | TRBJ1-2
CASSYGGLALIYNEQFF | TGTGCCAGCAGCTACGGTGGACTAGCCCTAATATACAATGAGCAGTTCTTC | few | 17 | TRBV9 | TRBD2 | TRBJ2-1
CASLQETSTDTQYF | TGTGCCAGCCTACAGGAGACTAGCACAGATACGCAGTATTTT | NA | 14 | TRBV28 | NA | TRBJ2-3
CAISESRVEQYF | TGTGCCATCAGTGAGTCAAGGGTCGAGCAGTACTTC | many | 12 | TRBV10-3 | NA | TRBJ2-7
CATSRAGALNIQYF | TGTGCCACCAGCAGAGCGGGAGCGTTAAACATTCAGTACTTC | few | 14 | TRBV15 | NA | TRBJ2-4
CASSLGQARVTGELFF | TGTGCCAGCAGCTTAGGACAGGCGAGGGTTACCGGGGAGCTGTTTTTT | few | 16 | TRBV7-2 | NA | TRBJ2-2
CASSVHQAPYGYTF | TGTGCCAGCAGCGTTCATCAGGCCCCCTATGGCTACACCTTC | many | 14 | TRBV9 | NA | TRBJ1-2
CASSTRGRRVRYNEQFF | TGTGCCAGCAGCACCCGCGGACGGCGTGTAAGGTACAATGAGCAGTTCTTC | few | 17 | TRBV7-2 | NA | TRBJ2-1
CASSPRVSGGANEQFF | TGTGCCAGCAGCCCCCGTGTGAGCGGGGGGGCCAATGAGCAGTTCTTC | many | 16 | TRBV7-9 | TRBD2 | TRBJ2-1
CAISDERGSADTQYF | TGTGCCATCAGTGATGAGCGGGGAAGTGCAGATACGCAGTATTTT | many | 15 | TRBV10-3 | TRBD2 | TRBJ2-3
CASGWPGQGFGYTF | TGTGCCAGCGGGTGGCCGGGACAGGGATTCGGCTACACCTTC | once | 14 | TRBV27 | TRBD1 | TRBJ1-2
CSATRPGNEQFF | TGCAGTGCTACTCGACCGGGCAATGAGCAGTTCTTC | many | 12 | TRBV20-1 | NA | TRBJ2-1
CASQPQGVTNEKLFF | TGCGCTAGCCAACCCCAGGGGGTGACTAATGAAAAACTGTTTTTT | NA | 15 | TRBV5-1 | TRBD1 | TRBJ1-4
CASSRAREGNTIYF | TGTGCCAGCAGCCGGGCTCGCGAAGGAAACACCATATATTTT | many | 14 | TRBV27 | NA | TRBJ1-3
CASSLDTMKETQYF | TGCGCCAGCAGCTTGGATACAATGAAAGAGACCCAGTACTTC | NA | 14 | TRBV5-1 | NA | TRBJ2-5
CASSRLGQGTQYF | TGTGCCAGCAGCCGATTGGGGCAAGGGACCCAGTACTTC | NA | 13 | TRBV5-6 | NA | TRBJ2-5